A single sample gave rise to the 31 T cell receptor beta chains below, sequenced in a study of early T cells in non-severe SARS-CoV-2 infection. TCRdb called the 5' RACE reads again in MiXCR, with one record for every CDR3 protein. Of 97,000 or so distinct CDR3 sequences in the sample, about an eighth are singletons; the top ten hold 6% to 7%. Sequencing was performed on whole blood. Receptor source: an adult who was a healthcare worker with PCR-confirmed SARS-CoV-2 infection or an uninfected control (not recorded which).

There are a few counts of this clonotype. V and J are TRBV20-1 and TRBJ2-3, with TRBD2 matching over 7 bases. The V and J ends lost 2 bases and 6 bases, in that order; junction bases with no gene match: 8. Germline loops: CDR1 DFQATT, CDR2 SNEGSKA (reference sequence). The CDR3 runs to 14 residues. The CDR3 spells CSARSQREWDTQYF. The CDR3 DNA sequence: TGCAGTGCTAGATCTCAGCGGGAATGGGATACGCAGTATTTT.

This clonotype was picked up many times. The chain combines TRBV5-6 with TRBJ2-1; 8 bases are shared with TRBD2. The germline gives CDR1 SGHDT, CDR2 YYEEEE. The CDR3 sequence is 16 residues long. The V gene end was trimmed by 4 bases and the J gene end by 0 bases; junction bases not matched to a gene: 6. Here the CDR3 reads CASSGERERSYNEQFF. CDR3 in DNA: TGTGCCAGCAGCGGGGAGCGGGAGCGCTCCTACAATGAGCAGTTCTTC.

About this clonotype itself: This may arise from a read error, as a much more abundant clone is one base away. The chain has TRBV14 and TRBJ1-5; D is uncertain. The CDR3 has 13 residues. Germline V gene data show CDR1 as SGHDN and CDR2 as FVKESK. Trimming shortened V by 1 base and J by 7 bases, and 8 bases separated the two germline ends. In DNA form, the CDR3 reads TGTGCCAGCAGCCAAGCCTTAGCACAGCCCCAGCATTTT. This codes for CASSQALAQPQHF.

The V gene is TRBV29-1, the J gene TRBJ2-1; weak D call: TRBD2 (5 bases). Per germline, CDR1 SQVTM and CDR2 ANQGSEA. CDR3 length: 15 residues. V lost 7 bases and J 0 bases, leaving 16 bases between the germline ends. CDR3 sequence reads: CSGGRGINSYNEQFF. The DNA of the CDR3 is TGCAGCGGGGGTAGAGGGATTAACTCCTACAATGAGCAGTTCTTC.

This clonotype has just a few counts. J is TRBJ1-6 and V is TRBV9; D gene unclear. Trimming left V 2 bases short and J 11 bases short, with 8 bases between. This CDR3 has 12 residues. Germline V gene lookup returns CDR1 SGDLS and CDR2 YYNGEE. Here the CDR3 DNA reads TGTGCCAGCAGCGTCGAGGGTCCACCCCTCCACTTT. Amino acid sequence: CASSVEGPPLHF.

This clonotype was counted between two and nine times. The V and J genes are TRBV28 and TRBJ2-1; D gene uncertain. V dropped 5 bases and J dropped 4 bases, with 12 bases sitting between them. The germline CDR1 and CDR2 sequences are MDHEN and SYDVKM. The CDR3 has 14 amino acids. The CDR3 DNA reads TGTGCCAGCAGTCCCCCGAGTAGATACAATGAGCAGTTCTTC. It specifies CASSPPSRYNEQFF.

Written as DNA, the CDR3 is TGTGCCAGCAGCGTGTACCCCCTCAAAGGAGATACGCAGTATTTT. Amino acid sequence: CASSVYPLKGDTQYF. This chain uses TRBV9 with TRBJ2-3, with unresolved D. CDR1 is SGDLS, CDR2 YYNGEE, per germline. The germline V and J ends were trimmed by 2 bases and 5 bases, with 15 bases remaining between them. The CDR3 is 15 residues long.

The J gene is TRBJ1-6, the V gene TRBV5-6; D gene ambiguous. Germline-derived CDR1 and CDR2 are SGHDT and YYEEEE. This CDR3 has 18 amino acids. The V gene lost 4 bases and the J gene lost 2 bases, with 19 bases spanning the gap. The DNA for the CDR3 is TGTGCCAGCAGCGAGAGGAAGTACCTTATGGCCTATAATTCACCCCTCCACTTT. Translated: CASSERKYLMAYNSPLHF.

The J gene is TRBJ2-2, the V gene TRBV6-2 or TRBV6-3, with 7 bases lining up with TRBD2. The CDR3 sequence is 13 residues long. CDR1 and CDR2 (germline): MNHEY, SVGEGT. The ends lost 6 bases at V and 7 bases at J; junction bases unmatched: 5. The DNA for the CDR3 is TGTGCCAGCAGCCGCGGGAGCATCGGGGAGCTGTTTTTT. Its translation is CASSRGSIGELFF.

This clonotype was counted many times. This sequence joins TRBV9 and TRBJ1-2, with TRBD1 matching over 7 bases. With 3 bases clipped from V and 2 bases from J, the junction kept 10 bases outside the gene matches. The germline V gene encodes CDR1 SGDLS and CDR2 YYNGEE. CDR3 length: 16 residues. CDR3 residues: CASSATDREYNYGYTF. The CDR3 DNA sequence: TGTGCCAGCAGCGCTACCGACAGGGAGTACAACTATGGCTACACCTTC.

This clonotype has a count of ten or more. The V and J genes are TRBV24-1 and TRBJ1-5; D unresolved. The germline V and J ends were trimmed by 7 bases and 1 base, with 4 bases remaining between them. Germline-derived CDR1 and CDR2 are KGHDR and SFDVKD. There are 12 residues in the CDR3. CDR3 residues: CATRQSNQPQHF. CDR3 coding DNA: TGTGCCACCAGGCAGAGCAATCAGCCCCAGCATTTT.

This chain connects TRBV2 to TRBJ2-3; possible D gene TRBD2, 6 bases. Trimming removed 8 bases from V and 5 bases from J, with 17 bases in between. The germline CDR1 and CDR2 sequences are SNHLY and FYNNEI. This CDR3 contains 14 residues. The CDR3 is CASEGGKGEDTQYF. CDR3 sequence (DNA): TGTGCCAGCGAAGGCGGGAAGGGTGAAGATACGCAGTATTTT. The full variable domain, rest sourced from reference TRBV2 and TRBJ2-3, is EPEVTQTPSHQVTQMGQEVILRCVPISNHLYFYWYRQILGQKVEFLVSFYNNEISEKSEIFDDQFSVERPDGSNFTLKIRSTKLEDSAMYFCASEGGKGEDTQYFGPGTRLTVL.

The genes are TRBV12-3 or TRBV12-4 and TRBJ2-5; 8 positions agree with TRBD2. The CDR3 has 17 residues. V gave up 6 bases and J gave up 1 base; unmatched junction bases: 13. The CDR3 region is CASSQPRASGSQETQYF. The CDR3 DNA is TGTGCCAGCAGCCAACCGCGGGCTAGCGGGTCCCAAGAGACCCAGTACTTC.

This sequence joins TRBV28 and TRBJ1-2, with 10 nucleotides matching TRBD1. V was pared by 7 bases and J by 7 bases, with 9 bases of the junction left unmatched. The germline V gene has CDR1 MDHEN and CDR2 SYDVKM. This CDR3 comprises 14 residues. CDR3 residues: CASTRQGAIVGYTF. CDR3 DNA: TGTGCCAGCACAAGACAGGGGGCGATAGTTGGCTACACCTTC.

The table lists this clonotype with a few counts. The chain employs TRBV7-9 and TRBJ2-7; D might be TRBD1 (5 bases). The CDR3 contains 12 residues. Looked up from germline, CDR1 is SEHNR and CDR2 is FQNEAQ (reference sequence). V was trimmed by 3 bases and J by 6 bases, leaving 9 bases between them. CDR3 amino acids: CASSFGAGEQYF. The CDR3 coding sequence is TGTGCCAGCAGCTTTGGGGCTGGCGAGCAGTACTTC.

V gene TRBV5-1 combines with J gene TRBJ2-3; 7 nucleotides line up with TRBD2. This CDR3 contains 17 residues. Trimming at V came to 0 bases and at J to 0 bases, leaving 7 bases not matched to a gene. CDR1 and CDR2 (germline): SGHRS, YFSETQ. The CDR3 sequence: CASSLGAYSGSTDTQYF. DNA for the CDR3: TGCGCCAGCAGCTTGGGAGCTTATAGCGGGAGCACAGATACGCAGTATTTT. Full variable domain (outside the CDR3, taken from reference TRBV5-1 and TRBJ2-3): KAGVTQTPRYLIKTRGQQVTLSCSPISGHRSVSWYQQTPGQGLQFLFEYFSETQRNKGNFPGRFSGRQFSNSRSEMNVSTLELGDSALYLCASSLGAYSGSTDTQYFGPGTRLTVL.

This clonotype has more than one count but fewer than ten. The genes are TRBV28 and TRBJ2-7; D is unclear. V lost 7 bases and J lost 7, with 17 bases in between. Germline V gene lookup returns CDR1 MDHEN and CDR2 SYDVKM. This CDR3 has 13 residues. In DNA form, the CDR3 reads TGTGCCAGCACCCCGGCGGATAGCCGGGAGCAGTACTTC. This gives the protein CASTPADSREQYF.

This clonotype was counted many times. The chain employs TRBV11-3 and TRBJ2-7, with 11 bases identical to TRBD1. Germline V lookup: CDR1 SGHNT, CDR2 YENEEA. V shed 5 bases and J 4 bases; nucleotides not matched to a gene: 4. The CDR3 covers 14 residues. The CDR3 protein is CASSDGQGAYEQYF. The DNA of the CDR3 is TGTGCCAGCAGCGATGGACAGGGGGCGTACGAGCAGTACTTC.

The table lists this clonotype with many counts. The chain is built from TRBV10-1 and TRBJ1-1; 7 bases align to TRBD1. The CDR3 is 14 amino acids. Looked up from germline, CDR1 is WNHNN and CDR2 is SYGVQD (reference sequence). The trim removed 5 bases at V and 1 base at J, leaving 4 bases unmatched. The CDR3 loop is CASSRTGTNTEAFF. The CDR3, as DNA: TGCGCCAGCAGTCGGACAGGAACGAACACTGAAGCTTTCTTT.

This chain joins TRBV20-1 and TRBJ1-1; no clear D. The CDR3 loop spans 13 amino acids. Trimming stripped 2 bases from V and 2 bases from J, with 9 bases between. CDR1 DFQATT and CDR2 SNEGSKA come from the germline V gene (reference sequence). The CDR3 DNA reads as TGCAGTGCTAGAAACACTAAAAACACTGAAGCTTTCTTT. Its translation is CSARNTKNTEAFF.

The chain carries TRBV3-1 and TRBJ2-1; no clear D. V lost 1 base, J lost 9 bases, and 13 bases lay in between. The CDR3 contains 14 residues. Germline CDR1 LGHDT, CDR2 YNNKEL (reference sequence). The CDR3 protein is CASSQVAYSSEQFF. CDR3 nucleotides: TGTGCCAGCAGCCAAGTCGCATATTCTAGTGAGCAGTTCTTC.

Ten or more counts support this clonotype. V and J are TRBV27 and TRBJ2-3; D gene ambiguous. V was pared by 5 bases and J by 4 bases, with 19 bases between. Germline values: CDR1 MNHEY, CDR2 SMNVEV (reference sequence). The CDR3 has 16 residues. CDR3 DNA sequence: TGTGCCAGCAGTAAGGCTCGGCTCCCGCAGTCAGATACGCAGTATTTT. The encoded protein is CASSKARLPQSDTQYF.

The chain employs TRBV21-1 and TRBJ2-7; the table assigns TRBD1, which was not confirmed against the DNA. TRBV21-1 is an annotated pseudogene. The CDR3 covers 18 residues. This CDR3 is CASSKEMGQAPTNAEQYF. CDR3 bases: TGTGCCAGCAGCAAAGAAATGGGACAGGCCCCTACCAACGCCGAGCAGTACTTC.

The CDR3 DNA follows: TGTGCCAGCAGCTTCGCTAGCGGGAGGTTCCTTCACACAGATACGCAGCATTTT. Its protein is CASSFASGRFLHTDTQHF. The chain combines TRBV2 with TRBJ2-3; D ambiguous. The J call could be wrong; TRBJ1-5 is a better fit for the DNA end. The CDR3 consists of 18 residues. In germline, CDR1 is SNHLY, CDR2 FYNNEI.

This clonotype has ten or more counts. In DNA, the CDR3 is TGTGCCACCAGTGATACAAATCAACCCTTTAACAATGAGCAGTTCTTC. Translation: CATSDTNQPFNNEQFF. The chain has TRBV24-1 and TRBJ2-1; D gene uncertain. Germline V gives CDR1 KGHDR, CDR2 SFDVKD. The CDR3 runs 16 residues. V was trimmed by 3 bases and J by 5 bases, leaving 16 bases between them.

This clonotype came up a few times. The chain joins TRBV4-1 to TRBJ2-2, with D perhaps TRBD2 (5 bases). The germline V gene has CDR1 MGHRA and CDR2 YSYEKL. Trimming removed 2 bases at V and 6 bases at J, with 10 bases between. The CDR3 extends over 14 amino acids. The CDR3: CASSQSGSPGELFF. As DNA, the CDR3 is TGCGCCAGCAGCCAATCGGGGAGTCCCGGGGAGCTGTTTTTT.

The table lists this clonotype with many counts. This chain links TRBV7-2 with TRBJ2-7; D is possibly TRBD2 (6 bases). The CDR3 has 16 amino acids. Between the trimmed V and J ends, which lost 5 bases and 7 bases, there was a span of 24 bases. The germline CDR1 and CDR2 sequences are SGHTA and FQGNSA. The CDR3 bases are TGTGCCAGCAGCAACCGTCCGGGACTCCTATCGAGGGAGCAGTACTTC. Residues: CASSNRPGLLSREQYF.

This clonotype was recorded many times. The chain has TRBV12-3 or TRBV12-4 and TRBJ1-5; D gene unclear. The V end lost 3 bases, the J end lost 5 bases, and 17 bases lay between the germline ends. The CDR3 extends over 16 amino acids. The CDR3 DNA follows: TGTGCCAGCAGTTTTAACTCGGGTAGATCGGATCAGCCCCAGCATTTT. Translated: CASSFNSGRSDQPQHF.

This chain joins TRBV3-1 and TRBJ2-2; 8 bases agree with TRBD1. This CDR3 is 16 amino acids long. The J segment lost 6 bases and the V segment lost 3 bases, leaving 9 bases of the junction unmatched. CDR1 is LGHDT, CDR2 YNNKEL, per germline (reference sequence). The CDR3 coding sequence is TGTGCCAGCAGCCACCCAGGGGGCGCGCGGGCCGGGGAGCTGTTTTTT. This sequence encodes CASSHPGGARAGELFF.

As regards this clonotype: A much larger clone differs from this one at a single base, so this may be a read error. The chain employs TRBV24-1 and TRBJ2-3; D gene unclear. Germline V CDR1 and CDR2: KGHDR, SFDVKD. This CDR3 comprises 13 residues. V was trimmed by 0 bases and J by 5 bases, leaving 5 bases between them. The CDR3 loop is CATSDLTRDTQYF. CDR3 DNA: TGTGCCACCAGTGATTTGACGAGAGATACGCAGTATTTT.

This clonotype occurred many times. The chain uses TRBV28 and TRBJ2-7; D possibly uses TRBD1 or TRBD2 (5 bases each). Trimming shortened V by 5 bases and J by 3 bases, and 11 bases separated the two germline ends. Germline assignment: CDR1 MDHEN and CDR2 SYDVKM. The CDR3 has 13 residues. The DNA of the CDR3 is TGTGCCAGCAGTCCGGGACGGCACTACGAGCAGTACTTC. Translating gives CASSPGRHYEQYF.